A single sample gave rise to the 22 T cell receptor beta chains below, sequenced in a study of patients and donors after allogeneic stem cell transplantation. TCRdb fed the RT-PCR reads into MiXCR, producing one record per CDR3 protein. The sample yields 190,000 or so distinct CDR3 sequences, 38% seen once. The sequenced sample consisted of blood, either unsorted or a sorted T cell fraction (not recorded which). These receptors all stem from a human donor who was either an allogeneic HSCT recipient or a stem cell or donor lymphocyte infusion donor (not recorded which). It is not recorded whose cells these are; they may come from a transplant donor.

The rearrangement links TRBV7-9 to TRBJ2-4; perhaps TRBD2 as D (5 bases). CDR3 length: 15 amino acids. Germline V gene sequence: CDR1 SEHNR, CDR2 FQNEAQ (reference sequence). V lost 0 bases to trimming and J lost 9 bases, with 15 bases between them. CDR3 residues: CASSLAPEPRGIQYF. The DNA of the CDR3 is TGTGCCAGCAGCTTAGCGCCAGAACCACGGGGCATTCAGTACTTC.

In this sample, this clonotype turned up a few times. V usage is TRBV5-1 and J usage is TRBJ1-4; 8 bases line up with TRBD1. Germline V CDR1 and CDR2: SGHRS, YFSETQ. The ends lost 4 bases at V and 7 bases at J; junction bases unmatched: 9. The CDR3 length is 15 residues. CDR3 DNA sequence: TGCGCCAGCAGCGGCAGACAGGGGCTAGGTGAAAAACTGTTTTTT. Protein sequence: CASSGRQGLGEKLFF.

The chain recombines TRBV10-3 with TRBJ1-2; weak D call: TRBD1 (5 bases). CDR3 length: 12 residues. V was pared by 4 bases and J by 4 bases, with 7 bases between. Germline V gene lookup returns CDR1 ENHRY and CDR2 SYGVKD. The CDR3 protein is CAISVGGYGYTF. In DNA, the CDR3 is TGTGCCATCAGTGTGGGGGGCTATGGCTACACCTTC.

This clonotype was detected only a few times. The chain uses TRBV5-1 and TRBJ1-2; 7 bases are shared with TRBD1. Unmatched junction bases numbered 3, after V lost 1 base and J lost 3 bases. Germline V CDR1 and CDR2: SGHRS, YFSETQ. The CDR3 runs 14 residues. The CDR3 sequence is CASSLTGAHYGYTF. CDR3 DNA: TGCGCCAGCAGCTTGACAGGGGCCCACTATGGCTACACCTTC. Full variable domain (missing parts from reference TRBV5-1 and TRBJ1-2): KAGVTQTPRYLIKTRGQQVTLSCSPISGHRSVSWYQQTPGQGLQFLFEYFSETQRNKGNFPGRFSGRQFSNSRSEMNVSTLELGDSALYLCASSLTGAHYGYTFGSGTRLTVV.

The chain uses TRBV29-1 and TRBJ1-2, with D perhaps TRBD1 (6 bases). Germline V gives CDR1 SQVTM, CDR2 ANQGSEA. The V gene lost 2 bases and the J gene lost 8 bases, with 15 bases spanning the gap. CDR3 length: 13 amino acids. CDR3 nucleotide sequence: TGCAGCGTTGAATCCCCGGGGGCCTGGGGCTACACCTTC. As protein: CSVESPGAWGYTF.

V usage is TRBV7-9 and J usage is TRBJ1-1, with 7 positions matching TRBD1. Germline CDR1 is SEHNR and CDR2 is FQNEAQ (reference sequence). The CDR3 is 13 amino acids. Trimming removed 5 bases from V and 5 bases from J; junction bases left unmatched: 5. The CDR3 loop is CASSQWTGTEAFF. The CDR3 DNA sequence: TGTGCCAGCAGCCAATGGACAGGTACTGAAGCTTTCTTT.

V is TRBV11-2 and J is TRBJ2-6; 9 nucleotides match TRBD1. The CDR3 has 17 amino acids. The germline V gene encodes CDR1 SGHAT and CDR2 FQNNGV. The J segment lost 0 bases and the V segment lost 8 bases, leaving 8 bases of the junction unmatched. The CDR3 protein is CASQGGTGHSGANVLTF. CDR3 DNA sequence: TGTGCCAGCCAGGGGGGGACAGGGCACTCTGGGGCCAACGTCCTGACTTTC.

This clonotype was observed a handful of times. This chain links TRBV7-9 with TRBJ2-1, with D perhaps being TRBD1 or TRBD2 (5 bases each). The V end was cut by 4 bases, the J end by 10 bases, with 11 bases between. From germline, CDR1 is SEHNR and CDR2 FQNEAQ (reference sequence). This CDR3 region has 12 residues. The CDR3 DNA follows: TGTGCCAGCAGCTCGGGGCCTGGAGAGCAGTTCTTC. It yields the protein CASSSGPGEQFF.

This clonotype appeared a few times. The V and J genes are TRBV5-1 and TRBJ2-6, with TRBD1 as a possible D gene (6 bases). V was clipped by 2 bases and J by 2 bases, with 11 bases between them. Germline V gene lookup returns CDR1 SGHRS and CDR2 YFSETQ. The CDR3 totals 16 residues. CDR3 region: CASSFSQGAGANVLTF. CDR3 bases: TGCGCCAGCAGCTTCTCACAGGGTGCTGGGGCCAACGTCCTGACTTTC.

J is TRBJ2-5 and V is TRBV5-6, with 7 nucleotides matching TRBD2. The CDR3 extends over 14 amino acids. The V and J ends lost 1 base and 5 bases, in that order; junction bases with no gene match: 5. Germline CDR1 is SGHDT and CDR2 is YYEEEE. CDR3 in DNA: TGTGCCAGCAGCTTGTTTGGTAGCGGGGAGACCCAGTACTTC. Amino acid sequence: CASSLFGSGETQYF.

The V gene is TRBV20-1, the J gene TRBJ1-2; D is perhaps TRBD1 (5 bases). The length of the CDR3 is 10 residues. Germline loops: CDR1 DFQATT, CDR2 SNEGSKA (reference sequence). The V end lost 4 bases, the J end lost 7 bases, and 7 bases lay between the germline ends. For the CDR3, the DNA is TGCAGTGCTACGACAGCTGGCTACACCTTC. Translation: CSATTAGYTF.

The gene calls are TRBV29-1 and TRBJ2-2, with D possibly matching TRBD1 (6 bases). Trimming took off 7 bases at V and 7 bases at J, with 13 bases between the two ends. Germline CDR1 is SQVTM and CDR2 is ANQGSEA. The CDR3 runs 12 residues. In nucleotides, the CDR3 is TGCAGCGCGACACAGGGTTTCGGGGAGCTGTTTTTT. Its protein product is CSATQGFGELFF.

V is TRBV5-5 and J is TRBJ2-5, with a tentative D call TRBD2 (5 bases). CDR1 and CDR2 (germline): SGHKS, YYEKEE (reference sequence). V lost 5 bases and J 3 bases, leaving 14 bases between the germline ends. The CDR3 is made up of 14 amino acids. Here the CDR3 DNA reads TGTGCCAGCAGGCTCAGCACTAGGAAAGAGACCCAGTACTTC. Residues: CASRLSTRKETQYF.

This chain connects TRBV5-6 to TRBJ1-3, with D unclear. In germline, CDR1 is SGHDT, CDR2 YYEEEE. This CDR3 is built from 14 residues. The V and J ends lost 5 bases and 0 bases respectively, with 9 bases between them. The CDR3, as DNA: TGTGCCAGCAGTAAGGACGTCTCTGGAAACACCATATATTTT. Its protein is CASSKDVSGNTIYF.

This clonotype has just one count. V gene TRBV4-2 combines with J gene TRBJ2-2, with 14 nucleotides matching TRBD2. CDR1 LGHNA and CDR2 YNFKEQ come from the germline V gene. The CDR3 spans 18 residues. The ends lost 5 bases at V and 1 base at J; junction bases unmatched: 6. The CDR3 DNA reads TGTGCCAGCAGCTTAGGACTAGCGGGGGGCCAGAACACCGGGGAGCTGTTTTTT. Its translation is CASSLGLAGGQNTGELFF.

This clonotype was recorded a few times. CDR3 protein: CASTHRGVRTGELFF. The DNA for the CDR3 is TGTGCCAGCACCCATCGGGGGGTGAGGACCGGGGAGCTGTTTTTT. V usage is TRBV12-3 or TRBV12-4 and J usage is TRBJ2-2; 7 nucleotides agree with TRBD2. Trimming at V came to 7 bases and at J to 5 bases, leaving 10 bases not matched to a gene. The CDR3 sequence is 15 residues long.

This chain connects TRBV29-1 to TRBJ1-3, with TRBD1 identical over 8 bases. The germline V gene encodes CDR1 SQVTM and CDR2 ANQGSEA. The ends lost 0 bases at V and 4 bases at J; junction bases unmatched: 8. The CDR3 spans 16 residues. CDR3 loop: CSVEDRGQLGGNTIYF. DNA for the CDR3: TGCAGCGTTGAAGACAGGGGGCAATTGGGAGGAAACACCATATATTTT.

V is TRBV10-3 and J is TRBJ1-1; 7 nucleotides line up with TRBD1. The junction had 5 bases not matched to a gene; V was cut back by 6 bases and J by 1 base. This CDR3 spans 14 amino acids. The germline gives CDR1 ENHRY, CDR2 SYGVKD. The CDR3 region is CAISFRDRNTEAFF. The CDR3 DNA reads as TGTGCCATCAGCTTCCGGGACAGGAACACTGAAGCTTTCTTT.

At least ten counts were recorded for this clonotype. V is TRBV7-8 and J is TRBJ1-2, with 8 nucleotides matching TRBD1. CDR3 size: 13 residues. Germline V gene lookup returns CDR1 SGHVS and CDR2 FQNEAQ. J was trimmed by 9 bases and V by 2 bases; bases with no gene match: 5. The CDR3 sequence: CASSLQGALSYTF. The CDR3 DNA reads TGTGCCAGCAGCTTACAGGGGGCATTGAGCTACACCTTC.

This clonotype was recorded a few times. In nucleotides, the CDR3 is TGTGCCAGCAGTTTAAGTGTATACGTCTCTGAAGCTTTCTTT. This encodes CASSLSVYVSEAFF. The rearrangement joins TRBV28 to TRBJ1-1, with D unresolved. CDR1 and CDR2 (germline): MDHEN, SYDVKM. The CDR3 is made up of 14 amino acids. V gave up 2 bases and J gave up 6 bases, with 13 bases separating them. The full variable domain, completed using reference TRBV28 and TRBJ1-1, is DVKVTQSSRYLVKRTGEKVFLECVQDMDHENMFWYRQDPGLGLRLIYFSYDVKMKEKGDIPEGYSVSREKKERFSLILESASTNQTSMYLCASSLSVYVSEAFFGQGTRLTVV.

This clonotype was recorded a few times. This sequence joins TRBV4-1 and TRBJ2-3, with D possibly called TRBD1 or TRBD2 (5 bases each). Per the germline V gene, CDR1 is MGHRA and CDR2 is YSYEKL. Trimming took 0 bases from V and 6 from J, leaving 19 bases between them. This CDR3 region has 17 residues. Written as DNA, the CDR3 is TGCGCCAGCAGCCAAGACGACCCAGGGACGTTTAAGGATACGCAGTATTTT. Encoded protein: CASSQDDPGTFKDTQYF.

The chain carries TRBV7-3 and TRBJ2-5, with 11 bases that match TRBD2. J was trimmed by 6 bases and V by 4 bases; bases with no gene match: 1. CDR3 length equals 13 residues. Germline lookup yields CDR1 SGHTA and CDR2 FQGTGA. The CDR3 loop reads CASSSSGGKTQYF. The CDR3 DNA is TGTGCCAGCAGCTCTAGCGGGGGGAAGACCCAGTACTTC. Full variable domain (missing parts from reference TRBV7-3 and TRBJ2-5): GAGVSQTPSNKVTEKGKYVELRCDPISGHTALYWYRQSLGQGPEFLIYFQGTGAADDSGLPNDRFFAVRPEGSVSTLKIQRTERGDSAVYLCASSSSGGKTQYFGPGTRLLVL.